What follows describes a single T cell receptor (beta chain). The antigen remains unidentified. Described treatment: oral pan-JAK inhibitor, 5-10 mg twice daily. The CDR3 length is 14 residues. CDR1 and CDR2 from the germline V gene are KGHSH and LQKENI. V was trimmed by 5 bases and J by 6 bases, leaving 17 bases between them. The entry originates in a study of CD8+ T cells in alopecia areata. General study results and limits: Patients shared TCRs less clearly than mice did, possibly for HLA-related reasons. Tofacitinib significantly brought down scalp clonality and expanded CD8+ clones among top 100. Because of a solitary nonresponder, the connection of baseline CD8+ expansion to response stays uncertain.

cDNA reverse transcribed from extracted RNA served as the sequencing template. TCRdb's copy holds only in-frame clones and misses some; the assay was immunoSEQ multiplex PCR. The profile shows under 250,000 clones, approximately 70% of them singletons. The chain is built from TRBV18 and TRBJ2-7, with a weak D call TRBD2 (6 bases). The sample was CD4+ T cells sorted from blood, taken at week 44, from a patient treated with tofacitinib. The sequence was obtained from a human donor with alopecia areata. The CDR3 loop is CASSFSEGQGEQYF. The CDR3 coding sequence is TGTGCCAGCTCATTCTCGGAGGGGCAGGGCGAGCAGTACTTC.